A single sample gave rise to the 31 T cell receptor beta chains below, sequenced in a study of blood T cell repertoires in COVID-19 (dated by TCRdb to 2018 to 2020). Library preparation employed the immunoSEQ multiplex PCR assay. Not all clones reach the TCRdb copy of this immuneACCESS table, which keeps in-frame sequences only. Checked studies attribute under half of the gap to unresolved V genes and leave the rest unexplained. This sample holds approximately 84,000 clones; roughly 83% were observed only once. In total, the top ten clones hold over 10% of the sample. The sequenced sample was peripheral blood. These receptors were obtained from a human donor in a cohort sampled during active COVID-19.

This rearrangement joins TRBV18 to TRBJ1-6, with 11 nucleotides matching TRBD1. J was trimmed by 9 bases and V by 2 bases; bases with no gene match: 0. The CDR3 extends over 14 amino acids. Per germline, CDR1 KGHSH and CDR2 LQKENI. Here the CDR3 reads CASSPGQGASPLHF. The CDR3 DNA reads as TGTGCCAGCTCACCAGGACAGGGGGCTTCACCCCTCCACTTT.

This clone appeared once. V is TRBV5-4 and J is TRBJ2-7; D call uncertain. Germline CDR1 reads SGHNT; CDR2 reads YYREEE (reference sequence). The CDR3 runs to 12 residues. Trimming left V 4 bases short and J 3 bases short, with 8 bases between. Here the CDR3 DNA reads TGTGCCAGCAGCGACACTGACTACGAGCAGTACTTC. Translated, it gives CASSDTDYEQYF.

This chain joins TRBV6-1 and TRBJ2-7, with TRBD2 as a possible D gene (6 bases). The CDR3 consists of 14 residues. Germline V lookup: CDR1 MNHNS, CDR2 SASEGT. Trimming left V 0 bases short and J 3 bases short, with 9 bases between. CDR3 amino acids: CASSEAGTFYEQYF. The CDR3 nucleotides read TGTGCCAGCAGTGAAGCGGGGACTTTCTACGAGCAGTACTTC.

CDR3 loop: CASRQGATDGYTF. The CDR3 DNA reads as TGTGCCAGCAGGCAGGGGGCGACGGATGGCTACACCTTC. The chain has TRBV27 and TRBJ1-2; 8 bases align to TRBD1. Germline values: CDR1 MNHEY, CDR2 SMNVEV (reference sequence). V lost 6 bases, J lost 6 bases, and 6 bases stayed unmatched. The CDR3 is 13 amino acids.

The rearrangement uses TRBV5-1 and TRBJ1-6; TRBD1 aligns across 10 bases. The germline V gene encodes CDR1 SGHRS and CDR2 YFSETQ. CDR3 size: 16 residues. With 4 bases clipped from V and 10 bases from J, the junction kept 11 bases outside the gene matches. CDR3 in amino acids: CASSLDRDRGYSPLHF. CDR3 nucleotide sequence: TGCGCCAGCAGCCTGGACCGGGACAGGGGCTACTCACCCCTCCACTTT.

This sequence joins TRBV18 and TRBJ2-3; 10 positions match TRBD2. Losses at the gene ends were 1 base for V and 4 bases for J; bases not matched to a gene: 8. Germline CDR1 is KGHSH and CDR2 is LQKENI. The CDR3 length is 17 residues. This CDR3 reads CASSPQASGSISDTQYF. CDR3 coding DNA: TGTGCCAGCTCACCACAGGCTAGCGGGAGCATCTCAGATACGCAGTATTTT.

In DNA form, the CDR3 reads TGCGCCAGCAGCTTGTTGGCATCGGGGGGCGGCCAAGAGACCCAGTACTTC. Amino acid sequence: CASSLLASGGGQETQYF. The chain combines TRBV5-1 with TRBJ2-5; D is perhaps TRBD2 (7 bases). V lost 1 base and J 1 base, leaving 17 bases between the germline ends. Germline V gene lookup returns CDR1 SGHRS and CDR2 YFSETQ. CDR3 size: 17 residues. Using reference TRBV5-1 and TRBJ2-5 for the parts outside the CDR3, the full variable domain is KAGVTQTPRYLIKTRGQQVTLSCSPISGHRSVSWYQQTPGQGLQFLFEYFSETQRNKGNFPGRFSGRQFSNSRSEMNVSTLELGDSALYLCASSLLASGGGQETQYFGPGTRLLVL.

The CDR3 DNA reads as TGCGCCAGCAGCTTGGAGGCCTTGGACAGTTCTGGCTACACCTTC. Protein product: CASSLEALDSSGYTF. J is TRBJ1-2 and V is TRBV5-1; perhaps TRBD1 as D (6 bases). Trimming stripped 0 bases from V and 7 bases from J, with 16 bases between. Per the germline V gene, CDR1 is SGHRS and CDR2 is YFSETQ. This CDR3 spans 15 amino acids.

The chain recombines TRBV28 with TRBJ1-5, with a possible D match to TRBD1 (6 bases). V lost 5 bases and J 6 bases, leaving 14 bases between the germline ends. The CDR3 spans 14 residues. Germline V gene sequence: CDR1 MDHEN, CDR2 SYDVKM. CDR3 nucleotide sequence: TGTGCCAGCAGTCAGGGGATGGTGGTTCAGCCCCAGCATTTT. It yields the protein CASSQGMVVQPQHF.

The chain is built from TRBV27 and TRBJ1-2, with TRBD1 matching over 7 bases. This CDR3 region has 13 residues. V shed 6 bases and J 4 bases; nucleotides not matched to a gene: 5. The germline V gene encodes CDR1 MNHEY and CDR2 SMNVEV (reference sequence). CDR3 sequence reads: CASRPTGSYGYTF. The CDR3 nucleotides are TGTGCCAGCAGGCCGACAGGGAGCTATGGCTACACCTTC.

The chain links TRBV7-8 to TRBJ2-2; D is perhaps TRBD2 (6 bases). There are 17 residues in the CDR3. Trimming took off 5 bases at V and 0 bases at J, with 16 bases between the two ends. Looked up from germline, CDR1 is SGHVS and CDR2 is FQNEAQ. CDR3 nucleotide sequence: TGTGCCAGCAGCCACCGCTACGGGGGAACGAACACCGGGGAGCTGTTTTTT. Translated: CASSHRYGGTNTGELFF.

This clone was detected once. The chain carries TRBV7-2 and TRBJ2-1; 11 bases agree with TRBD2. Germline CDR1 reads SGHTA; CDR2 reads FQGNSA. V lost 5 bases and J lost 1; bases outside the gene matches: 7. The CDR3 has 17 residues. CDR3 DNA sequence: TGTGCCAGCAGCACCGCTAGCGGGAGGCCATCCTACAATGAGCAGTTCTTC. Translating gives CASSTASGRPSYNEQFF. Full variable domain (remainder filled in from reference TRBV7-2 and TRBJ2-1): GAGVSQSPSNKVTEKGKDVELRCDPISGHTALYWYRQSLGQGLEFLIYFQGNSAPDKSGLPSDRFSAERTGGSVSTLTIQRTQQEDSAVYLCASSTASGRPSYNEQFFGPGTRLTVL.

This clone was seen just once. V usage is TRBV7-9 and J usage is TRBJ1-2; D is undetermined. CDR1 is SEHNR, CDR2 FQNEAQ, per germline (reference sequence). Deletions cut 3 bases from V and 4 bases from J, with 9 bases between. The CDR3 is 13 amino acids. CDR3 amino acids: CASSFLSSYGYTF. CDR3 nucleotides: TGTGCCAGCAGCTTTCTGTCTTCCTATGGCTACACCTTC.

This clone has more than one count but fewer than ten. The chain links TRBV7-6 to TRBJ2-3; possible D gene TRBD2, 5 bases. The CDR3 extends over 14 amino acids. V lost 6 bases and J lost 9, with 19 bases in between. CDR1 is SGHVS and CDR2 is FNYEAQ in the germline V gene. CDR3 nucleotides: TGTGCCAGCAGGAGCGGAGAAGCAATCTTCACGCAGTATTTT. Translation gives CASRSGEAIFTQYF.

The chain has TRBV7-9 and TRBJ1-3, with TRBD1 identical over 7 bases. V lost 5 bases to trimming and J lost 4 bases; unmatched junction nucleotides: 8. Germline lookup yields CDR1 SEHNR and CDR2 FQNEAQ (reference sequence). The CDR3 length is 15 residues. The chain's CDR3 is CASSQDRASGNTIYF. The CDR3 nucleotides read TGTGCCAGCAGCCAAGACAGGGCGTCCGGAAACACCATATATTTT. Combining the CDR3 with reference TRBV7-9 and TRBJ1-3 gives the whole variable domain DTGVSQNPRHKITKRGQNVTFRCDPISEHNRLYWYRQTLGQGPEFLTYFQNEAQLEKSRLLSDRFSAERPKGSFSTLEIQRTEQGDSAMYLCASSQDRASGNTIYFGEGSWLTVV.

The V gene is TRBV3-1 (or the pseudogene TRBV3-2), the J gene TRBJ2-7; D remains unclear. The CDR3 length is 14 residues. V was pared by 0 bases and J by 7 bases, with 13 bases between. The germline V gene has CDR1 LGHDT and CDR2 YNNKEL (reference sequence). The CDR3 loop is CASSQDASRREQYF. The CDR3 DNA follows: TGTGCCAGCAGCCAAGACGCTTCGCGCAGGGAGCAGTACTTC.

The chain recombines TRBV24-1 with TRBJ1-1, with 7 bases aligning to TRBD1. The CDR3 has 15 residues. Germline V gives CDR1 KGHDR, CDR2 SFDVKD. J was trimmed by 4 bases and V by 3 bases; bases with no gene match: 7. CDR3 in DNA: TGTGCCACCAGTGATCGGACAGGAGGGTTCACTGAAGCTTTCTTT. It encodes CATSDRTGGFTEAFF.

This rearrangement joins TRBV7-2 to TRBJ1-2, with D possibly matching TRBD1 (6 bases). The CDR3 covers 16 residues. The V end lost 1 base, the J end lost 9 bases, and 21 bases lay between the germline ends. The germline V gene encodes CDR1 SGHTA and CDR2 FQGNSA. CDR3 sequence: CASSLVAGQPNWSYTF. CDR3 nucleotide sequence: TGTGCCAGCAGCTTAGTCGCCGGACAGCCAAATTGGAGCTACACCTTC.

This clone was detected once. This rearrangement joins TRBV6-5 to TRBJ2-1; tentatively, D is TRBD2 (5 bases). The germline CDR1 and CDR2 sequences are MNHEY and SVGAGI. This CDR3 is built from 13 residues. The ends were cut back, 6 bases at V and 6 bases at J, with 12 bases in the middle. Here the CDR3 reads CASSPGLSNEQFF. The CDR3 DNA reads TGTGCCAGCAGCCCCGGACTGTCCAATGAGCAGTTCTTC.

The chain combines TRBV20-1 with TRBJ2-1; D gene uncertain. Per germline, CDR1 DFQATT and CDR2 SNEGSKA (reference sequence). The V gene lost 8 bases and the J gene lost 10 bases, with 15 bases spanning the gap. The CDR3 sequence is 11 residues long. The CDR3 region has the DNA TGCAGTAACTCGAGGTTCGGGGAGCAGTTCTTC. It codes for CSNSRFGEQFF.

There are a few counts of this clone. Other DNA sequences within the sample encode an identical CDR3. V is TRBV4-3 and J is TRBJ1-1; no reliable D call. The CDR3 totals 13 residues. Trimming pared 0 bases from V and 1 base from J, leaving 3 bases between. Germline-derived CDR1 and CDR2 are LGHNA and YSLEER. The CDR3 bases are TGCGCCAGCAGCCAAGACCGGAACACTGAAGCTTTCTTT. This sequence encodes CASSQDRNTEAFF.

This clone was seen just once. The V call is TRBV11-2, the J call TRBJ1-4; unclear D gene. The germline V and J ends were trimmed by 5 bases and 8 bases, with 9 bases remaining between them. Germline V CDR1 and CDR2: SGHAT, FQNNGV. The CDR3 spans 12 residues. The CDR3 coding sequence is TGTGCCAGCAGCCCTTTTCAGGAAAAACTGTTTTTT. Translating gives CASSPFQEKLFF.

This sequence joins TRBV28 and TRBJ2-7; 7 nucleotides align to TRBD1. This CDR3 region has 14 residues. With V trimmed by 5 bases and J by 0 bases, 4 bases remained unmatched. The V gene's germline CDR1 is MDHEN and CDR2 SYDVKM. The CDR3 spells CASSPDRTSYEQYF. DNA of the CDR3: TGTGCCAGCAGTCCGGACAGGACCTCCTACGAGCAGTACTTC.

The V and J genes are TRBV27 and TRBJ2-1; TRBD2 aligns across 11 bases. The CDR3 has 19 residues. Germline V gene lookup returns CDR1 MNHEY and CDR2 SMNVEV (reference sequence). The V segment lost 5 bases and the J segment 2 bases; nucleotides outside the gene matches: 14. The CDR3 spells CASSTDPSGGLRAYNEQFF. The CDR3, as DNA: TGTGCCAGCAGTACGGACCCTAGCGGGGGGTTAAGGGCCTACAATGAGCAGTTCTTC.

The V call is TRBV19, the J call TRBJ1-2; D perhaps matches TRBD1 (5 bases). This CDR3 region has 14 residues. From germline, CDR1 is LNHDA and CDR2 SQIVND (reference sequence). The germline V and J ends were trimmed by 6 bases and 8 bases, with 19 bases remaining between them. The CDR3 region is CASSGVAGLVGYTF. As DNA, the CDR3 is TGTGCCAGTAGCGGAGTGGCAGGGTTGGTCGGCTACACCTTC.

This chain joins TRBV11-2 and TRBJ1-2; 8 bases are shared with TRBD1. Germline V gives CDR1 SGHAT, CDR2 FQNNGV. This CDR3 contains 13 residues. Trimming took 5 bases from V and 8 from J; bases not matched to a gene: 7. The CDR3 DNA is TGTGCCAGCAGCCAGGACAGGGTTATCGGCTACACCTTC. Its protein product is CASSQDRVIGYTF.

The rearrangement links TRBV11-3 to TRBJ2-7, with TRBD2 matching over 8 bases. Germline V CDR1 and CDR2: SGHNT, YENEEA. The length of the CDR3 is 14 residues. The trim removed 1 base at V and 5 bases at J, leaving 4 bases unmatched. Here the CDR3 reads CASSLGAGADEQYF. CDR3 in DNA: TGTGCCAGCAGCTTAGGAGCGGGAGCTGACGAGCAGTACTTC. Together with reference TRBV11-3 and TRBJ2-7, the CDR3 gives the full variable domain: EAGVVQSPRYKIIEKKQPVAFWCNPISGHNTLYWYLQNLGQGPELLIRYENEEAVDDSQLPKDRFSAERLKGVDSTLKIQPAELGDSAVYLCASSLGAGADEQYFGPGTRLTVT.

This rearrangement joins TRBV7-2 to TRBJ1-6; D uncertain. Per the germline V gene, CDR1 is SGHTA and CDR2 is FQGNSA. The V and J ends lost 1 base and 0 bases respectively, with 7 bases between them. This CDR3 is built from 16 residues. DNA of the CDR3: TGTGCCAGCAGCTTAGGGCCAAGCTCCTATAATTCACCCCTCCACTTT. Translated, it gives CASSLGPSSYNSPLHF.

The table lists this clone with a few counts. This chain joins TRBV7-3 and TRBJ1-1, with 7 nucleotides matching TRBD1. After removal of 2 bases from V and 0 bases from J, the junction contained 0 bases not matched to a gene. Germline CDR1 reads SGHTA; CDR2 reads FQGTGA. This CDR3 is built from 14 residues. CDR3 in DNA: TGTGCCAGCAGCTTAGACAGGGTGAACACTGAAGCTTTCTTT. This encodes CASSLDRVNTEAFF.

J is TRBJ2-1 and V is TRBV9, with a tentative D call TRBD2 (5 bases). V was pared by 4 bases and J by 5 bases, with 10 bases between. The germline CDR1 and CDR2 sequences are SGDLS and YYNGEE. The CDR3 consists of 13 residues. CDR3 sequence reads: CASSSDYDNEQFF. CDR3 sequence (DNA): TGTGCCAGCAGCTCAGACTACGACAATGAGCAGTTCTTC.

The chain employs TRBV5-4 and TRBJ1-1; no clear D. CDR3 length equals 14 residues. Trimming left V 0 bases short and J 6 bases short, with 12 bases between. Germline V gene sequence: CDR1 SGHNT, CDR2 YYREEE (reference sequence). The CDR3 sequence: CASSLANGEAEAFF. The CDR3 DNA is TGTGCCAGCAGCTTGGCCAACGGGGAGGCTGAAGCTTTCTTT.